This paragraph reports one T cell receptor (beta chain). This entry comes from a study of control samples from healthy donors and cancer patients. The repertoire was sequenced with immunoSEQ multiplex PCR; TCRdb's copy has only in-frame clones and lacks some. Of roughly 170,000 clones listed, about 93% are singletons. The CDR3 loop spans 14 amino acids. V shed 1 base and J shed 0 bases, with 7 bases lying between them. Per germline, CDR1 SGHRS and CDR2 YFSETQ. V and J are TRBV5-1 and TRBJ1-1; D unresolved. The sample comprised blood. This sequence originates from a man between 18 and 35 years old in good health. The CDR3 nucleotides read TGCGCCAGCAGCTTGTATGCGGTGAACACTGAAGCTTTCTTT. Amino acids: CASSLYAVNTEAFF.